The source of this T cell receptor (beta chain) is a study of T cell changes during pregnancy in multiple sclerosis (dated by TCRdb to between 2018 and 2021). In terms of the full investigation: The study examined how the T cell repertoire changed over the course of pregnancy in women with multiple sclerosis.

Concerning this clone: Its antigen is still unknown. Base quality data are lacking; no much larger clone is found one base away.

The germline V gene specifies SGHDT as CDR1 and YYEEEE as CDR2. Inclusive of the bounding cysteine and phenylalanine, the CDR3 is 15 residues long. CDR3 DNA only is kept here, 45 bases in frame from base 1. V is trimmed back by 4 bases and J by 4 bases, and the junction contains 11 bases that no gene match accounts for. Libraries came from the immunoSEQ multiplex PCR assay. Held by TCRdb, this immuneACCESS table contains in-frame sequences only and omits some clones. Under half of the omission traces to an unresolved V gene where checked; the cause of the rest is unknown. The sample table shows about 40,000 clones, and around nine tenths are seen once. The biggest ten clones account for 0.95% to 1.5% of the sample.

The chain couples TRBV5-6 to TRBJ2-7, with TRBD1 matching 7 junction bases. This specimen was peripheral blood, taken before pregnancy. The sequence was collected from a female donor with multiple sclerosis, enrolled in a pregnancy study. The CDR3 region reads CASSRKRDSRYEQYF. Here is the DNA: TGTGCCAGCAGCAGAAAACGGGACAGCAGATACGAGCAGTACTTC.